The 31 T cell receptor beta chains below were found in one sample sequenced in a study of shared clonotypes between healthy human individuals. Libraries were prepared by immunoSEQ multiplex PCR; TCRdb keeps only in-frame clonotypes and omits some of them. Here the sample spans 2,500,000 or so clones, approximately 92% being singletons. The sample taken for sequencing was naive CD4+ T cells sorted from blood. Documented subset: CD45RA+ positively selected. The receptor source for this set is a man aged 18-30 years in good health.

The CDR3 DNA follows: TGCGCCAGCAGCCTTCGTGGAACGGAGGAAGAAGCTTTCTTT. Translating it yields CASSLRGTEEEAFF. The rearrangement links TRBV5-1 to TRBJ1-1, with unresolved D. CDR1 and CDR2 from the germline V gene are SGHRS and YFSETQ. This CDR3 is 14 amino acids long. Trimming left V 4 bases short and J 8 bases short, with 18 bases between.

This chain uses TRBV18 with TRBJ2-1, with 9 bases lining up with TRBD2. The CDR3 length is 15 residues. V trimming: 6 bases; J trimming: 7 bases; junction bases outside the gene matches: 10. The germline V gene encodes CDR1 KGHSH and CDR2 LQKENI. The CDR3: CASSQVAGVRNEQFF. The CDR3 region has the DNA TGTGCCAGCTCGCAGGTAGCGGGAGTTCGGAATGAGCAGTTCTTC.

The chain employs TRBV5-1 and TRBJ1-2; D might be TRBD1 (6 bases). The CDR3 totals 13 residues. V was cut by 0 bases and J by 12 bases, with 15 bases left in between. Germline values: CDR1 SGHRS, CDR2 YFSETQ. The CDR3 sequence is CASSLAPGASHTF. The CDR3 DNA follows: TGCGCCAGCAGCTTGGCCCCGGGGGCGTCTCACACCTTC.

The chain has TRBV5-4 and TRBJ2-4; 10 bases map to TRBD1. CDR3 length: 16 residues. After removal of 4 bases from V and 9 bases from J, the junction contained 13 bases not matched to a gene. Germline CDR1 reads SGHNT; CDR2 reads YYREEE (reference sequence). The CDR3 DNA reads TGTGCCAGCAGCCTACCCGGGACAGGGGCGGGTGGCATTCAGTACTTC. It specifies CASSLPGTGAGGIQYF.

V gene TRBV5-1 combines with J gene TRBJ2-7; D not certain. Germline V gene sequence: CDR1 SGHRS, CDR2 YFSETQ. Trimming removed 3 bases from V and 4 bases from J, with 20 bases in between. This CDR3 comprises 16 residues. CDR3 bases: TGCGCCAGCAGCTCGGATGGTAGTAGGGTAGGATACGAGCAGTACTTC. It is translated as CASSSDGSRVGYEQYF.

The V and J genes are TRBV6-1 and TRBJ2-7, with 8 nucleotides matching TRBD2. CDR1 and CDR2 (germline): MNHNS, SASEGT. Trimming removed 4 bases from V and 2 bases from J; junction bases left unmatched: 7. The CDR3 spans 15 residues. CDR3 residues: CASSASGGLAYEQYF. The CDR3 nucleotides read TGTGCCAGCAGTGCGAGCGGGGGCCTCGCCTACGAGCAGTACTTC.

The chain uses TRBV7-2 and TRBJ2-1; 9 nucleotides agree with TRBD2. Per germline, CDR1 SGHTA and CDR2 FQGNSA. CDR3 length: 15 amino acids. Trimming at V came to 2 bases and at J to 15 bases, leaving 14 bases not matched to a gene. The CDR3 sequence is CASSLPSGMTGWWFF. The CDR3 bases are TGTGCCAGCAGCTTACCTAGCGGGATGACGGGGTGGTGGTTCTTC.

V and J are TRBV12-5 and TRBJ2-2, with D possibly matching TRBD1 (7 bases). CDR3 length: 16 amino acids. Trimming pared 5 bases from V and 4 bases from J, leaving 17 bases between. In germline, CDR1 is LGHNT, CDR2 FRNRAP. The CDR3, as DNA: TGTGCTAGTGGTCCCGGAGGGCAGGGGGGCACCGGGGAGCTGTTTTTT. Translating it yields CASGPGGQGGTGELFF.

V gene TRBV4-1 combines with J gene TRBJ2-3, with D uncertain. V was trimmed by 0 bases and J by 0 bases, leaving 7 bases between them. Germline loops: CDR1 MGHRA, CDR2 YSYEKL. The CDR3 extends over 15 amino acids. CDR3 region: CASSQDSGSTDTQYF. The DNA of the CDR3 is TGCGCCAGCAGCCAAGATTCCGGCAGCACAGATACGCAGTATTTT.

This clone was detected only once. The J gene is TRBJ2-3, the V gene TRBV7-9; D may be TRBD2 (6 bases). Germline CDR1 SEHNR, CDR2 FQNEAQ (reference sequence). Trimming took 0 bases from V and 8 from J, leaving 15 bases between them. The CDR3 is made up of 15 amino acids. Written as DNA, the CDR3 is TGTGCCAGCAGCTTAGCGGCTAGCGTAGCTAGTACGCAGTATTTT. This sequence encodes CASSLAASVASTQYF.

This rearrangement joins TRBV6-1 to TRBJ2-5, with D possibly being TRBD2 (5 bases). Trimming pared 7 bases from V and 5 bases from J, leaving 14 bases between. Germline assignment: CDR1 MNHNS and CDR2 SASEGT. The CDR3 runs 13 residues. CDR3 bases: TGTGCCAGCACCCTACGGGGTTCGGAGACCCAGTACTTC. Translating gives CASTLRGSETQYF.

This clone was recorded once. The chain links TRBV5-1 to TRBJ2-5; perhaps TRBD1 as D (6 bases). Germline V gene data show CDR1 as SGHRS and CDR2 as YFSETQ. Trimming shortened V by 6 bases and J by 5 bases, and 17 bases separated the two germline ends. The CDR3 consists of 14 residues. The CDR3 sequence: CASKRLGASETQYF. The CDR3 region has the DNA TGCGCCAGCAAGAGGTTGGGGGCCTCGGAGACCCAGTACTTC. Variable domain in full (rest from reference TRBV5-1 and TRBJ2-5): KAGVTQTPRYLIKTRGQQVTLSCSPISGHRSVSWYQQTPGQGLQFLFEYFSETQRNKGNFPGRFSGRQFSNSRSEMNVSTLELGDSALYLCASKRLGASETQYFGPGTRLLVL.

Comment on this clone: Other DNA variants within this sample encode the same CDR3. The chain couples TRBV18 to TRBJ2-1; 10 nucleotides agree with TRBD1. The CDR3 consists of 15 residues. Germline CDR1 KGHSH, CDR2 LQKENI. V shed 1 base and J 3 bases; nucleotides not matched to a gene: 0. The CDR3, as DNA: TGTGCCAGCTCACCACGGACAGGGGGCTACAATGAGCAGTTCTTC. This translates into CASSPRTGGYNEQFF.

This rearrangement joins TRBV7-2 to TRBJ2-1; 8 bases map to TRBD1. V lost 3 bases, J lost 7 bases, and 8 bases stayed unmatched. CDR1 and CDR2 (germline): SGHTA, FQGNSA. The CDR3 has 15 residues. The CDR3 reads CASSFSGGFGNEQFF. The DNA for the CDR3 is TGTGCCAGCAGCTTTTCAGGGGGCTTCGGGAATGAGCAGTTCTTC. The entire variable domain, with the rest obtained from reference TRBV7-2 and TRBJ2-1, is as follows: GAGVSQSPSNKVTEKGKDVELRCDPISGHTALYWYRQSLGQGLEFLIYFQGNSAPDKSGLPSDRFSAERTGGSVSTLTIQRTQQEDSAVYLCASSFSGGFGNEQFFGPGTRLTVL.

This clone turned up a few times. The V gene is TRBV5-4, the J gene TRBJ2-4, with D tentatively TRBD2 (6 bases). CDR1 is SGHNT, CDR2 YYREEE, per germline (reference sequence). There are 16 residues in the CDR3. V lost 4 bases to trimming and J lost 3 bases, with 17 bases between them. CDR3 region: CASSITGTGGKNIQYF. CDR3 nucleotides: TGTGCCAGCAGCATCACGGGGACCGGGGGCAAAAACATTCAGTACTTC.

The rearrangement uses TRBV6-5 and TRBJ2-1, with TRBD2 identical over 10 bases. This CDR3 spans 14 amino acids. With 5 bases clipped from V and 11 bases from J, the junction kept 9 bases outside the gene matches. CDR1 and CDR2 from the germline V gene are MNHEY and SVGAGI. CDR3 residues: CASSDRLAGGKQFF. CDR3 coding DNA: TGTGCCAGCAGTGACCGACTAGCGGGTGGTAAGCAGTTCTTC.

This rearrangement joins TRBV18 to TRBJ2-7; D possibly matches TRBD1 or TRBD2 (5 bases each). V gave up 2 bases and J gave up 0 bases, with 17 bases separating them. The CDR3 runs to 17 residues. CDR1 KGHSH and CDR2 LQKENI come from the germline V gene. In DNA, the CDR3 is TGTGCCAGCTCACCAACGACCGGGACGGGTAGCTCCTACGAGCAGTACTTC. This gives the protein CASSPTTGTGSSYEQYF.

This clone was seen once. This sequence joins TRBV9 and TRBJ2-2; 12 bases fit TRBD2. The germline CDR1 and CDR2 sequences are SGDLS and YYNGEE. The V gene end was trimmed by 4 bases and the J gene end by 4 bases; junction bases not matched to a gene: 5. The CDR3 covers 16 residues. CDR3 amino acids: CASSILAGGPTGELFF. As DNA, the CDR3 is TGTGCCAGCAGCATTCTAGCGGGGGGGCCCACCGGGGAGCTGTTTTTT.

This chain links TRBV28 with TRBJ1-2; D call uncertain. The CDR3 has 13 amino acids. The germline V and J ends were trimmed by 8 bases and 1 base, with 11 bases remaining between them. Germline CDR1 is MDHEN and CDR2 is SYDVKM. The chain's CDR3 is CASGEGDNYGYTF. CDR3 sequence (DNA): TGTGCCAGCGGGGAGGGTGATAACTATGGCTACACCTTC.

V gene TRBV28 combines with J gene TRBJ1-5; unclear D gene. This CDR3 region has 13 residues. Germline V gives CDR1 MDHEN, CDR2 SYDVKM. The V gene lost 5 bases and the J gene lost 3 bases, with 8 bases spanning the gap. The chain's CDR3 is CASSIGLNQPQHF. Here the CDR3 DNA reads TGTGCCAGCAGTATCGGACTCAATCAGCCCCAGCATTTT.

As DNA, the CDR3 is TGTGCCATCGGGGCGGGACAGGGCTTAATCTCCTACGAGCAGTACTTC. Amino acids: CAIGAGQGLISYEQYF. V gene TRBV10-3 combines with J gene TRBJ2-7, with 9 bases matching TRBD1. Germline CDR1 is ENHRY and CDR2 is SYGVKD. This CDR3 comprises 16 residues. V shed 8 bases and J 0 bases; nucleotides not matched to a gene: 11.

The chain has TRBV5-1 and TRBJ2-2, with D maybe TRBD2 (5 bases). The CDR3 covers 14 residues. Germline V gives CDR1 SGHRS, CDR2 YFSETQ. V dropped 2 bases and J dropped 3 bases, with 8 bases sitting between them. The CDR3 spells CASSFGRDTGELFF. CDR3 nucleotide sequence: TGCGCCAGCAGCTTTGGGCGGGACACCGGGGAGCTGTTTTTT. Full variable domain (missing parts from reference TRBV5-1 and TRBJ2-2): KAGVTQTPRYLIKTRGQQVTLSCSPISGHRSVSWYQQTPGQGLQFLFEYFSETQRNKGNFPGRFSGRQFSNSRSEMNVSTLELGDSALYLCASSFGRDTGELFFGEGSRLTVL.

The chain recombines TRBV2 with TRBJ2-7; 7 bases are a match to TRBD2. Germline-derived CDR1 and CDR2 are SNHLY and FYNNEI. The CDR3 has 15 residues. After removal of 4 bases from V and 6 bases from J, the junction contained 12 bases not matched to a gene. The CDR3, as DNA: TGTGCCAGCAGTGCGAATGGCGGGAGAGGGCTCGAGCAGTACTTC. Translating gives CASSANGGRGLEQYF. Combining the CDR3 with reference TRBV2 and TRBJ2-7 gives the whole variable domain EPEVTQTPSHQVTQMGQEVILRCVPISNHLYFYWYRQILGQKVEFLVSFYNNEISEKSEIFDDQFSVERPDGSNFTLKIRSTKLEDSAMYFCASSANGGRGLEQYFGPGTRLTVT.

This clone was seen only once. The chain combines TRBV13 with TRBJ2-1; TRBD1 matches at 11 bases. The CDR3 consists of 15 residues. The germline V gene has CDR1 PRHDT and CDR2 FYEKMQ (reference sequence). V shed 2 bases, J shed 9 bases, and the junction held 6 bases outside the gene matches. The DNA for the CDR3 is TGTGCCAGCAGCTTACCCGGGACAGGGGGATCTGAGCAGTTCTTC. Translating it yields CASSLPGTGGSEQFF.

The chain carries TRBV6-6 and TRBJ2-7, with a tentative D call TRBD1 (6 bases). Per germline, CDR1 MNHNY and CDR2 SVGAGI (reference sequence). Trimming pared 4 bases from V and 6 bases from J, leaving 13 bases between. The CDR3 contains 13 residues. CDR3 sequence: CASSSRQVTEQYF. The CDR3 nucleotides are TGTGCCAGCAGTTCAAGACAGGTTACCGAGCAGTACTTC.

The chain links TRBV5-1 to TRBJ2-1, with 7 nucleotides matching TRBD2. Losses at the gene ends were 0 bases for V and 4 bases for J; bases not matched to a gene: 4. The CDR3 runs to 15 residues. Per the germline V gene, CDR1 is SGHRS and CDR2 is YFSETQ. The CDR3 sequence is CASSLARELYNEQFF. CDR3 nucleotide sequence: TGCGCCAGCAGCTTGGCGCGGGAGTTATACAATGAGCAGTTCTTC.

The V and J genes are TRBV7-9 and TRBJ1-4; D not resolved. The V gene's germline CDR1 is SEHNR and CDR2 FQNEAQ (reference sequence). V gave up 2 bases and J gave up 0 bases, with 4 bases separating them. The CDR3 has 14 residues. CDR3 region: CASSLLPTNEKLFF. CDR3 nucleotide sequence: TGTGCCAGCAGCTTACTCCCAACTAATGAAAAACTGTTTTTT. The whole variable domain, remainder taken from reference TRBV7-9 and TRBJ1-4, is DTGVSQNPRHKITKRGQNVTFRCDPISEHNRLYWYRQTLGQGPEFLTYFQNEAQLEKSRLLSDRFSAERPKGSFSTLEIQRTEQGDSAMYLCASSLLPTNEKLFFGSGTQLSVL.

This chain links TRBV6-5 with TRBJ2-2, with D perhaps assigned TRBD1 or TRBD2 (6 bases each). Per germline, CDR1 MNHEY and CDR2 SVGAGI. The CDR3 contains 16 residues. Trimming shortened V by 0 bases and J by 6 bases, and 14 bases separated the two germline ends. The chain's CDR3 is CASSYSIGGPAGELFF. CDR3 coding DNA: TGTGCCAGCAGTTACTCGATTGGGGGGCCGGCCGGGGAGCTGTTTTTT.

The chain links TRBV4-1 to TRBJ1-2; D call uncertain. The CDR3 is 13 residues long. Germline V gene lookup returns CDR1 MGHRA and CDR2 YSYEKL. V lost 0 bases and J lost 7, with 9 bases in between. The chain's CDR3 is CASSQDRGRGYTF. The CDR3 nucleotides are TGCGCCAGCAGCCAAGACAGAGGGCGTGGCTACACCTTC.

This clone was detected once. This rearrangement joins TRBV2 to TRBJ1-6, with a possible D match to TRBD1 (5 bases). Germline V lookup: CDR1 SNHLY, CDR2 FYNNEI. The V end lost 11 bases, the J end lost 6 bases, and 8 bases lay between the germline ends. CDR3 length equals 11 residues. The CDR3 region is CAGGVNSPLHF. CDR3 nucleotides: TGTGCCGGGGGGGTTAATTCACCCCTCCACTTT.

The chain couples TRBV29-1 to TRBJ2-3, with D unclear. There are 13 residues in the CDR3. Germline values: CDR1 SQVTM, CDR2 ANQGSEA. V gave up 4 bases and J gave up 0 bases, with 8 bases separating them. DNA of the CDR3: TGCAGCGTTGCGGTAGATAGCACAGATACGCAGTATTTT. This encodes CSVAVDSTDTQYF.